One TCR beta chain is described in this entry. Its antigen is unidentified. This specimen belongs to a study of human T cells and chemical hapten exposure. Study-level information: Minor volume differences among pooled libraries chiefly drove per-sample TCR yield variation.

As for time point: patch test 3, about 24 weeks after DPC sensitization. Treatment described: therapeutic diphenylcyclopropenone sensitization with weekly scalp DPC. Prior to each patch test being applied, blood was drawn. Study-wide results and limits: Clustering by CDR3 similarity yielded significantly more large clusters from expanded TCRs than controls.

This CDR3 contains 13 residues. V dropped 3 bases and J dropped 3 bases, with 9 bases sitting between them. In germline, CDR1 is SNHLY, CDR2 FYNNEI. TCRdb reanalysed the RACE reads using MiXCR and keeps one entry per CDR3 protein. The sample has some 97,000 distinct CDR3 sequences, 27% seen once. The sequencing here drew on whole blood, taken in connection with sensitization to the hapten diphenylcyclopropenone (DPC). V and J are TRBV2 and TRBJ2-7; possibly TRBD1 for D (6 bases). The TCR originated in a man aged 40-49 years with alopecia areata. Some clones in this sample may be carry-over from other donors' samples. The CDR3 nucleotides are TGTGCCAGCAGTGACAGGGGAGACTACGAGCAGTACTTC. Translation gives CASSDRGDYEQYF. Looking up the rest from reference TRBV2 and TRBJ2-7 gives the full variable domain: EPEVTQTPSHQVTQMGQEVILRCVPISNHLYFYWYRQILGQKVEFLVSFYNNEISEKSEIFDDQFSVERPDGSNFTLKIRSTKLEDSAMYFCASSDRGDYEQYFGPGTRLTVT.